A selection of T cell receptor beta chains follows, all from one sample in a study of early stage breast cancer tumors. Produced via immunoSEQ multiplex PCR; TCRdb's table is partial and in-frame only. Among about 31,000 clones listed, 60% to 80% were seen once. Sequencing input: blood. The receptor set was obtained from a middle-aged person with breast cancer. CDR3s include the opening cysteine and the closing phenylalanine or tryptophan. The D gene is left open where the match is weak. Clone size is stated in some rows and not others, as once, few, many or a class when expanded.

TRBV6-1	NA	NA	TRBJ2-7	CASTSGYEQYF	TGTGCCAGCACCTCGGGCTACGAGCAGTACTTC
TRBV29-1	NA	NA	TRBJ2-5	CSVYGGKQETQYF	TGCAGCGTCTATGGAGGGAAGCAAGAGACCCAGTACTTC
TRBV7-2	NA	NA	TRBJ2-3	CASSLARRPGGSTDTQYF	TGTGCCAGCAGCTTAGCGCGGAGACCTGGCGGAAGCACAGATACGCAGTATTTT
TRBV6-5	few	NA	TRBJ2-7	CASSYGWGASYEQYF	TGTGCCAGCAGTTACGGATGGGGCGCTTCTTACGAGCAGTACTTC
TRBV9	NA	TRBD2	TRBJ2-1	CASSPKLAGLYNEQFF	TGTGCCAGCAGCCCAAAGCTAGCGGGGCTCTACAATGAGCAGTTCTTC
TRBV10-2	once	TRBD2	TRBJ2-1	CASSPLAGAQNEQFF	TGCGCCAGCAGTCCCTTAGCGGGAGCTCAGAATGAGCAGTTCTTC
TRBV7-8	NA	TRBD2	TRBJ2-2	CASSLFGLAGRNTGELFF	TGTGCCAGCAGCTTATTCGGACTAGCGGGAAGAAACACCGGGGAGCTGTTTTTT
TRBV30	NA	TRBD2	TRBJ2-3	CAWGLEYGAGVSTDTQYF	TGTGCCTGGGGCCTGGAGTATGGGGCGGGAGTAAGCACAGATACGCAGTATTTT
TRBV27	NA	NA	TRBJ2-5	CASSFQGGTQYF	TGTGCCAGCAGTTTTCAGGGAGGGACCCAGTACTTC
TRBV6-1	few	NA	TRBJ2-1	CATGTTYNEQFF	TGTGCCACCGGGACGACATACAATGAGCAGTTCTTC
TRBV7-2	NA	TRBD2	TRBJ2-7	CASSLSLAGASEQYF	TGTGCCAGCAGCTTAAGTCTAGCGGGAGCCTCAGAGCAGTACTTC
TRBV15	NA	NA	TRBJ2-2	CATSRGREPGELFF	TGTGCCACCAGCAGAGGTCGGGAGCCCGGGGAGCTGTTTTTT
TRBV29-1	NA	NA	TRBJ2-1	CSVEEWTDNEQFF	TGCAGCGTTGAAGAATGGACAGACAATGAGCAGTTCTTC
TRBV5-4	NA	TRBD2	TRBJ2-5	CASSGGLAGQETQYF	TGTGCCAGCAGCGGGGGACTAGCGGGACAAGAGACCCAGTACTTC
TRBV5-1	NA	NA	TRBJ1-4	CASSLVGAPNEKLFF	TGCGCCAGCAGCTTGGTTGGGGCGCCTAATGAAAAACTGTTTTTT
TRBV6-1	NA	NA	TRBJ2-5	CASSEAGGTQGETQYF	TGTGCCAGCAGTGAAGCAGGAGGGACTCAGGGGGAGACCCAGTACTTC
TRBV18	once	NA	TRBJ1-2	CASSLGRGGNDGYTF	TGTGCCAGCTCACTAGGACGCGGCGGCAATGATGGCTACACCTTC
TRBV4-1	NA	TRBD2	TRBJ2-7	CASSQATSPYYEQYF	TGCGCCAGCAGCCAAGCGACTAGCCCGTACTACGAGCAGTACTTC
TRBV4-1	NA	NA	TRBJ2-5	CASSPDWPQETQYF	TGCGCCAGCAGCCCGGACTGGCCCCAAGAGACCCAGTACTTC
TRBV13	NA	TRBD2	TRBJ2-7	CASSFGREGRNEQYF	TGTGCCAGCAGCTTTGGGCGGGAGGGCCGGAACGAGCAGTACTTC
TRBV28	NA	NA	TRBJ2-2	CASSSGLANTGELFF	TGTGCCAGCAGTTCTGGACTGGCAAACACCGGGGAGCTGTTTTTT
TRBV2	NA	TRBD1	TRBJ2-1	CASSPRDRTYVEQFF	TGTGCCAGCAGCCCCCGGGACAGGACTTACGTAGAGCAGTTCTTC
TRBV7-8	NA	NA	TRBJ2-2	CASSPPLRDKNTGELFF	TGTGCCAGCAGCCCACCACTCCGGGACAAAAACACCGGGGAGCTGTTTTTT
TRBV19	NA	NA	TRBJ2-3	CASSIKRGTDTQYF	TGTGCCAGTAGTATAAAGCGGGGCACAGATACGCAGTATTTT
TRBV1	NA	NA	TRBJ1-5	CTSSPGQGRNQPQHF	TGCACCAGCAGCCCAGGACAGGGTAGGAATCAGCCCCAGCATTTT
TRBV2	NA	NA	TRBJ2-3	CASTRQTSRTDTQYF	TGTGCCAGCACTCGGCAGACTTCTCGCACAGATACGCAGTATTTT
TRBV18	NA	NA	TRBJ2-3	CASSPGVADTQYF	TGTGCCAGCTCACCGGGAGTCGCAGATACGCAGTATTTT
TRBV7-8	few	NA	TRBJ2-5	CASSSRGGRRETQYF	TGTGCCAGCAGCTCTAGAGGTGGCCGTAGAGAGACCCAGTACTTC
TRBV7-2	NA	TRBD1	TRBJ1-1	CASSPRTGHQAFF	TGTGCCAGCAGCCCAAGGACAGGGCATCAAGCTTTCTTT
TRBV9	NA	NA	TRBJ1-2	CASSGYGYTF	TGTGCCAGCAGTGGCTATGGCTACACCTTC
TRBV6-1	NA	TRBD1	TRBJ2-2	CASSGQGNIGELFF	TGTGCCAGCAGTGGACAGGGAAACATCGGGGAGCTGTTTTTT